Listed here is a single T cell receptor beta chain. Its matching antigen is unknown. The data derive from a study of graft-versus-host responses after intestinal transplantation. Across the whole study: The recipients all started with anti-thymocyte globulin induction and then took tacrolimus and steroids for around three years.

Germline CDR1 and CDR2: MNHEY and SMNVEV (reference sequence). Trimming removed 4 bases from V and 8 bases from J, with 20 bases in between. This CDR3 spans 15 amino acids. Sequenced by immunoSEQ multiplex PCR; TCRdb stores in-frame clones only, minus some. Among more than 90,000 clones listed, approximately 93% were seen once. This chain links TRBV27 with TRBJ1-2; D is undetermined. The sample was unstimulated CD8+ T cells sorted from spleen or lymph node cells, taken before transplant. This sequence originates from a human donor who was the organ donor for an intestinal transplant. The DNA of the CDR3 is TGTGCCAGCAGTTGGAACGCGGCGTCGGCGAGAGGCTACACCTTC. Encoded protein: CASSWNAASARGYTF.